These T cell receptor beta chains were read from a single sample in a study of blood T cell repertoires in COVID-19. Using immunoSEQ multiplex PCR, the repertoire was profiled, and TCRdb retains in-frame clones only, with some absent. The repertoire holds under 150,000 clones, with roughly 88% as singletons. Sequencing was carried out using peripheral blood. The receptors were sampled from a human donor in a cohort sampled during active COVID-19. CDR3s include the opening cysteine and the closing phenylalanine or tryptophan. D genes are given only for firm matches. The size entry is marked missing in some rows and otherwise reads once, few, many or a size class.

d_call j_call v_call clone_size cdr3_nt cdr3_aa
NA TRBJ2-5 TRBV6-6 once TGTGCCAGCAGTTACCGGCCGGGACGGGGGAAAGAGACCCAGTACTTC CASSYRPGRGKETQYF
NA TRBJ1-2 TRBV2 NA TGTGCCAGCAGTGCGGCGTCTAGGTATGGCTACACCTTC CASSAASRYGYTF
NA TRBJ1-1 TRBV7-9 NA TGTGCCAGCAGCCCTGAGGGACATCGAGCTGAAGCTTTCTTT CASSPEGHRAEAFF
NA TRBJ1-1 TRBV10-3 NA TGTGCCATCAGTTCAGAGGGGGTCTCGAACACTGAAGCTTTCTTT CAISSEGVSNTEAFF
NA TRBJ2-5 TRBV5-1 NA TGCGCCAGCAGCTTGAGCCCCGCGATAGAGACCCAGTACTTC CASSLSPAIETQYF
TRBD1 TRBJ1-2 TRBV3-1/TRBV3-2 NA TGTGCCAGCAGCCAGGGACAGGCCCGGGGGTATGGCTACACCTTC CASSQGQARGYGYTF
NA TRBJ2-7 TRBV7-9 once TGTGCCAGCAGCTTATCGCCGAGTCCCAGGCCCAACGAGCAGTACTTC CASSLSPSPRPNEQYF
NA TRBJ2-2 TRBV6-5 NA TGTGCCAGCAGACAGGGACAATACACCGGGGAGCTGTTTTTT CASRQGQYTGELFF
NA TRBJ2-4 TRBV27 NA TGTGCCAGCAGTTTACCGGGGGTGGGAAACATTCAGTACTTC CASSLPGVGNIQYF
NA TRBJ2-1 TRBV29-1 NA TGCAGCGTTGAAAGGCGGGCAACCTACAATGAGCAGTTCTTC CSVERRATYNEQFF
NA TRBJ2-4 TRBV20-1 once TGCAGTGCTAGTCCCCCGGGACTTAAAAACATTCAGTACTTC CSASPPGLKNIQYF
NA TRBJ2-1 TRBV14 NA TGTGCCAGCAGCCAAGGCACACAGGGCTTCTACAATGAGCAGTTCTTC CASSQGTQGFYNEQFF
NA TRBJ2-5 TRBV12-3/TRBV12-4 NA TGTGCCAGCAGGGGACACAACCAAGAGACCCAGTACTTC CASRGHNQETQYF
TRBD1 TRBJ1-4 TRBV4-3 NA TGCGCCAGCAGCCCGGACAGGGGGGCTGAAAAACTGTTTTTT CASSPDRGAEKLFF
TRBD2 TRBJ2-5 TRBV6-1 NA TGTGCCAGCAGTGCCCCGACTAGCGGGGGGCCAGAGACCCAGTACTTC CASSAPTSGGPETQYF
NA TRBJ2-4 TRBV7-2 NA TGTGCCAGCAGCTCGGGATTTAACAGGGTTATAGACTTC CASSSGFNRVIDF
NA TRBJ2-1 TRBV7-6 once TGTGCCAGCAGCTTAGATGCCTCAGCCTACAATGAGCAGTTCTTC CASSLDASAYNEQFF
TRBD1 TRBJ2-1 TRBV9 NA TGTGCCAGCAGCGTAGCTTTAGCCGGGACAGGCTACAATGAGCAGTTCTTC CASSVALAGTGYNEQFF
NA TRBJ2-7 TRBV7-9 NA TGTGCCAGCAGCGTCTACGGTTACGAGCAGTACTTC CASSVYGYEQYF
NA TRBJ1-5 TRBV18 NA TGTGCCAGCTCACTCCTCCAGACAGGCCCCAGCAATCAGCCCCAGCATTTT CASSLLQTGPSNQPQHF
TRBD1 TRBJ1-4 TRBV27 NA TGTGCCAGCAGCCCAACCGGGACAGGGTACCAGGAAAAACTGTTTTTT CASSPTGTGYQEKLFF
TRBD1 TRBJ1-5 TRBV4-1 NA TGCGCCAGCAGCCAAGATGAGGGGGCAGTAAATCAGCCCCAGCATTTT CASSQDEGAVNQPQHF
TRBD2 TRBJ2-5 TRBV7-8 NA TGTGCCAGCAGCTCCACCCTCGGGCGGGGGGGGCAAGAGACCCAGTACTTC CASSSTLGRGGQETQYF
NA TRBJ1-6 TRBV7-2 NA TGTGCCAGCAGCTTAGGTGTCAGGGACTTCTCACCCCTCCACTTT CASSLGVRDFSPLHF
NA TRBJ1-2 TRBV7-8 once TGTGCCAGCAGCTTAGGGGAGTTGGGTGGCTACACCTTC CASSLGELGGYTF
NA TRBJ1-1 TRBV6-6 NA TGTGCCAGCAGTCACCGGGATAACGTCAACACTGAAGCTTTCTTT CASSHRDNVNTEAFF
NA TRBJ2-7 TRBV10-1 NA TGCGCCTCAGAGCAGTCCCCCAGCTTGGGCAGTCGCCCCTACGAGCAGTACTTC CASEQSPSLGSRPYEQYF
TRBD2 TRBJ2-1 TRBV27 NA TGTGCCAGCAGTTTCTCACTAGCGCTTAATGAGCAGTTCTTC CASSFSLALNEQFF
TRBD1 TRBJ2-2 TRBV24-1 once TGTGCCACCAGTGACTACAGGGGCTACACCGGGGAGCTGTTTTTT CATSDYRGYTGELFF
NA TRBJ1-1 TRBV5-1 NA TGCGCCAGCAGCCCCATGACAGGAAACACTGAAGCTTTCTTT CASSPMTGNTEAFF
TRBD1 TRBJ1-6 TRBV25-1 few TGTGCCAGCAGTGAATGGGACAGTTCGAATTCACCCCTCCACTTT CASSEWDSSNSPLHF
NA TRBJ2-1 TRBV6-1 NA TGTGCCAGCGCCGGGAACGGGGTCGATGAGCAGTTCTTC CASAGNGVDEQFF
TRBD1 TRBJ1-2 TRBV4-1 NA TGCGCCAGCAGCCCCGGGGGGGACAGGGGGCCGGCGGTTGGCTACACCTTC CASSPGGDRGPAVGYTF
NA TRBJ2-1 TRBV7-9 NA TGTGCCAGCAGCTTTTCCTATGAGCAGTTCTTC CASSFSYEQFF
TRBD1 TRBJ2-7 TRBV11-2 NA TGTGCCAGCAGCTACCCGGACAGGTCTTACGAGCAGTACTTC CASSYPDRSYEQYF
TRBD2 TRBJ2-1 TRBV6-6 NA TGTGCCAGCAGTTACCGGACTAGCGGGGGGTACAATGAGCAGTTCTTC CASSYRTSGGYNEQFF
NA TRBJ1-4 TRBV27 NA TGTGCCAGCAGCCCCGCGGAGGCCGGCGAAAAACTGTTTTTT CASSPAEAGEKLFF
NA TRBJ2-3 TRBV10-3 once TGTGCCATCAGGGCTAGCTCCGGCACAGATACGCAGTATTTT CAIRASSGTDTQYF
NA TRBJ2-7 TRBV3-1/TRBV3-2 NA TGTGCCAGCAGCCAATCCAGCTACGAGCAGTACTTC CASSQSSYEQYF
TRBD1 TRBJ2-2 TRBV6-6 NA TGTGCCAGCACTCACCCCGGGACAGGGTGGTTCGGGGAGCTGTTTTTT CASTHPGTGWFGELFF
NA TRBJ1-1 TRBV7-8 NA TGTGCCAGCAGCTTAGCCAAGGGAGCCACTGAAGCTTTCTTT CASSLAKGATEAFF
TRBD1 TRBJ1-1 TRBV9 NA TGTGCCAGCAGCGCCGATCCGGGACAGGGTCTTCGTGAAGCTTTCTTT CASSADPGQGLREAFF
NA TRBJ2-7 TRBV30 NA TGTGCCTGGACCGGACTCGGCGCGTACGAGCAGTACTTC CAWTGLGAYEQYF
NA TRBJ1-2 TRBV10-3 NA TGTGCCATCAGTGATAGCCAATCCTTTGGCTACACCTTC CAISDSQSFGYTF
NA TRBJ1-1 TRBV30 NA TGTGCCTGGATGGCCGGGACTGAAGCTTTCTTT CAWMAGTEAFF
TRBD2 TRBJ2-1 TRBV9 NA TGTGCCAGCAGCGTAGAGAGGCGGGGGGCCCACAATGAGCAGTTCTTC CASSVERRGAHNEQFF
TRBD2 TRBJ2-7 TRBV19 NA TGTGCCAGCAGTAGCGGGGGCGGCTACGAGCAGTACTTC CASSSGGGYEQYF
TRBD1 TRBJ1-4 TRBV7-2 NA TGTGCCAGCAGCGTCGGGACAGGGTACGAAAAACTGTTTTTT CASSVGTGYEKLFF
NA TRBJ2-1 TRBV7-2 NA TGTGCCAGCAGCTTAGAAGGGGTCAAGCGATACAATGAGCAGTTCTTC CASSLEGVKRYNEQFF
NA TRBJ1-5 TRBV21-1 NA TGTGCCAGCAGCAGAGGGGGAGGGGGAGACAATCAGCCCCAGCATTTT CASSRGGGGDNQPQHF
TRBD1 TRBJ1-4 TRBV11-2 NA TGTGCCAGCAGCAAACAGGGGGCGCGGGTTGAAAAACTGTTTTTT CASSKQGARVEKLFF